The clone carrying this TCR beta chain occurred many times. The antigen is unknown. Germline V gene lookup returns CDR1 SGHVS and CDR2 FNYEAQ. This CDR3 is built from 16 residues. V was trimmed by 5 bases and J by 0 bases, leaving 13 bases between them. This record belongs to a study of breast tumors, draining lymph nodes, adjacent tissues. General study results and limits: Luminal-like breast cancer showed significantly higher tumor–nontumor repertoire similarity than basal-like.

Samples came from axillary lymph nodes draining the breast cancer. MiXCR, run by TCRdb on the multiplex PCR reads, gives a single entry per CDR3 protein. This sample has 150,000 to 250,000 distinct CDR3 sequences, with approximately 30% found just once. This TCR came from a female donor with breast cancer. Some clones in this sample may be carry-over from other donors' samples. Sequencing used axillary lymph node tissue. The gene calls are TRBV7-6 and TRBJ2-2; no definite D call. CDR3 loop: CASSIQGGSNTGELFF. The DNA of the CDR3 is TGTGCCAGCAGCATCCAAGGTGGTTCGAACACCGGGGAGCTGTTTTTT.